Below, one T cell receptor beta chain is given with its context. Antigen: not known. PCR used 60 Vbeta primers and 13 Jbeta primers. Here immunoSEQ multiplex PCR was the method, and the copy in TCRdb shows in-frame clones only, minus some. Here the sample spans tens of thousands of clones, approximately 73% being singletons. The data were taken from a study of cytomegalovirus exposure and HLA in healthy donors. Broader study findings: Being productive about 87% or about 30% of the time was typical of most TCR beta V segments in an earlier analysis. A later analysis showed that HLA-associated TCR beta chains had undergone more clonal expansion than equally common others.

The length of the CDR3 is 18 residues. The source of this sequence is a man aged 45-65 years in good health and CMV-seronegative. Sequenced input: PBMCs. V gene TRBV21-1 combines with J gene TRBJ2-1; TRBD2 was called by the table and not checked on the DNA. TRBV21-1 is given as a pseudogene. The chain's CDR3 is CASSTPGGGGGAEDEQFF. CDR3 in DNA: TGTGCCAGCAGCACCCCAGGGGGTGGCGGGGGGGCCGAGGATGAGCAGTTCTTC.